The 30 T cell receptor beta chains presented below share a single source sample, sequenced in a study of blood T cell repertoires in COVID-19. The data were produced by immunoSEQ multiplex PCR, yet TCRdb's version contains in-frame clones alone and is incomplete. The sample holds about 320,000 clones; roughly 91% are singletons and the top ten take 11%. The sequenced sample was peripheral blood. Receptors originate from a woman aged 30 to 39 with COVID-19, enrolled during active disease.

The CDR3 region has the DNA TGTGCCAGCAGCTGGGGTGTGGTAGGCGGGCAGCCCCAGCATTTT. It translates to CASSWGVVGGQPQHF. The V call is TRBV5-8, the J call TRBJ1-5; D unresolved. The CDR3 has 15 residues. In germline, CDR1 is SGHTS, CDR2 YDEGEE. V gave up 3 bases and J gave up 7 bases, with 17 bases separating them.

This chain links TRBV10-1 with TRBJ2-6, with D maybe TRBD1 (5 bases). V lost 0 bases and J 2 bases, leaving 8 bases between the germline ends. CDR1 WNHNN and CDR2 SYGVQD come from the germline V gene (reference sequence). This CDR3 has 16 residues. The CDR3 DNA follows: TGCGCCAGCAGTGAGTCTCAGGGTACTGGGGCCAACGTCCTGACTTTC. Translation gives CASSESQGTGANVLTF.

This clone was observed once. The chain has TRBV10-1 and TRBJ1-1; D might be TRBD1 (5 bases). Trimming took off 0 bases at V and 4 bases at J, with 9 bases between the two ends. The CDR3 runs to 14 residues. Germline loops: CDR1 WNHNN, CDR2 SYGVQD (reference sequence). The CDR3 protein is CASSESRGSTEAFF. In DNA, the CDR3 is TGCGCCAGCAGTGAGTCAAGGGGTAGCACTGAAGCTTTCTTT.

The genes are TRBV11-2 and TRBJ2-5; the D is unclear. Trimming removed 5 bases from V and 4 bases from J, with 14 bases in between. CDR1 and CDR2 from the germline V gene are SGHAT and FQNNGV. The CDR3 spans 14 residues. CDR3 sequence reads: CASSPRFSLETQYF. For the CDR3, the DNA is TGTGCCAGCAGCCCGCGTTTTTCCCTAGAGACCCAGTACTTC. Full variable domain (missing parts from reference TRBV11-2 and TRBJ2-5): EAGVAQSPRYKIIEKRQSVAFWCNPISGHATLYWYQQILGQGPKLLIQFQNNGVVDDSQLPKDRFSAERLKGVDSTLKIQPAKLEDSAVYLCASSPRFSLETQYFGPGTRLLVL.

This clone was detected only once. This CDR3 reads CASSPLGQSYGYTF. DNA for the CDR3: TGTGCCAGCTCTCCCCTGGGACAGAGCTATGGCTACACCTTC. The chain is built from TRBV27 and TRBJ1-2, with 7 positions matching TRBD1. Unmatched junction bases numbered 10, after V lost 8 bases and J lost 4 bases. Germline CDR1 reads MNHEY; CDR2 reads SMNVEV (reference sequence). This CDR3 is built from 14 residues.

The chain is built from TRBV6-5 and TRBJ1-2; no firm D call. The CDR3 length is 15 residues. Germline values: CDR1 MNHEY, CDR2 SVGAGI. V lost 0 bases, J lost 4 bases, and 12 bases lay in between. The CDR3 DNA sequence: TGTGCCAGCAGTTACTCGCTGCGCGGCTTCTATGGCTACACCTTC. Amino acids: CASSYSLRGFYGYTF.

The V and J genes are TRBV9 and TRBJ1-3, with D possibly being TRBD1 (6 bases). This CDR3 spans 15 amino acids. Germline-derived CDR1 and CDR2 are SGDLS and YYNGEE. Deletions cut 3 bases from V and 0 bases from J, with 10 bases between. CDR3 sequence: CASSADSHSGNTIYF. The CDR3 nucleotides are TGTGCCAGCAGCGCGGACAGCCACTCTGGAAACACCATATATTTT.

V gene TRBV6-2 or TRBV6-3 combines with J gene TRBJ1-2; D is unclear. The CDR3 runs to 15 residues. The germline gives CDR1 MNHEY, CDR2 SVGEGT. V was clipped by 0 bases and J by 3 bases, with 11 bases between them. CDR3 sequence reads: CASSYSMPRYYGYTF. In DNA, the CDR3 is TGTGCCAGCAGTTACTCGATGCCCAGGTACTATGGCTACACCTTC.

This clone appeared a single time. CDR3 DNA sequence: TGTGCCAGCAGTCCAGGGGGACAGTTCTATGGCTACACCTTC. The encoded protein is CASSPGGQFYGYTF. The J gene is TRBJ1-2, the V gene TRBV27, with 7 bases lining up with TRBD1. The CDR3 has 14 residues. Germline V gene lookup returns CDR1 MNHEY and CDR2 SMNVEV (reference sequence). The V and J ends lost 5 bases and 4 bases, in that order; junction bases with no gene match: 7.

This chain joins TRBV19 and TRBJ1-5; TRBD1 aligns across 7 bases. The CDR3 extends over 15 amino acids. Germline values: CDR1 LNHDA, CDR2 SQIVND (reference sequence). After removal of 4 bases from V and 7 bases from J, the junction contained 10 bases not matched to a gene. This CDR3 reads CASSTHTGALQPQHF. CDR3 nucleotides: TGTGCCAGTAGTACGCACACAGGGGCTCTACAGCCCCAGCATTTT.

The genes are TRBV5-4 and TRBJ2-3, with 8 bases fitting TRBD2. Unmatched junction bases numbered 7, after V lost 4 bases and J lost 3 bases. Per germline, CDR1 SGHNT and CDR2 YYREEE (reference sequence). This CDR3 is 15 amino acids long. CDR3 protein: CASSPSTSETDTQYF. The CDR3 DNA is TGTGCCAGCAGCCCATCGACTAGCGAAACAGATACGCAGTATTTT.

The genes are TRBV7-9 and TRBJ2-7; D may be TRBD2 (5 bases). The CDR3 runs to 13 residues. Germline V gives CDR1 SEHNR, CDR2 FQNEAQ (reference sequence). V was clipped by 3 bases and J by 3 bases, with 9 bases between them. The CDR3 region is CASSFGGGYEQYF. The CDR3 nucleotides read TGTGCCAGCAGCTTCGGAGGTGGCTACGAGCAGTACTTC.

V and J are TRBV3-1 (or the pseudogene TRBV3-2) and TRBJ2-2, with D possibly matching TRBD1 (6 bases). The CDR3 spans 16 residues. Germline assignment: CDR1 LGHDT and CDR2 YNNKEL (reference sequence). Trimming left V 0 bases short and J 5 bases short, with 13 bases between. The CDR3: CASSQEGGRGTGELFF. CDR3 DNA sequence: TGTGCCAGCAGCCAAGAAGGGGGACGGGGAACCGGGGAGCTGTTTTTT.

The gene calls are TRBV12-3 or TRBV12-4 and TRBJ2-7, with 9 bases identical to TRBD1. The junction had 10 bases not matched to a gene; V was cut back by 5 bases and J by 11 bases. The CDR3 is 13 amino acids. For the CDR3, the DNA is TGTGCCAGCAGTCTCCAGCGTACAGGGGGCAAGTACTTC. Its protein product is CASSLQRTGGKYF.

The table lists this clone with a count of one. The chain has TRBV7-9 and TRBJ1-5; TRBD1 might be the D (5 bases). Trimming pared 5 bases from V and 5 bases from J, leaving 16 bases between. The CDR3 spans 15 residues. From germline, CDR1 is SEHNR and CDR2 FQNEAQ (reference sequence). DNA of the CDR3: TGTGCCAGCAGCCTGACAGCTTTTGGGGATCAGCCCCAGCATTTT. Translation: CASSLTAFGDQPQHF.

The V gene is TRBV29-1, the J gene TRBJ1-2; D perhaps matches TRBD1 (6 bases). The CDR3 spans 13 residues. V was cut by 8 bases and J by 2 bases, with 15 bases left in between. The germline V gene encodes CDR1 SQVTM and CDR2 ANQGSEA. The CDR3 loop reads CSTQGGGNYGYTF. CDR3 in DNA: TGCAGCACACAGGGAGGGGGGAACTATGGCTACACCTTC.

The chain employs TRBV30 and TRBJ2-1, with 8 bases matching TRBD2. This CDR3 has 15 residues. Per germline, CDR1 GTSNPN and CDR2 SVGIG (reference sequence). Trimming at V came to 1 base and at J to 3 bases, leaving 5 bases not matched to a gene. The CDR3 is CAWSALAGGYNEQFF. As DNA, the CDR3 is TGTGCCTGGAGTGCCTTGGCGGGGGGCTACAATGAGCAGTTCTTC.

The gene calls are TRBV18 and TRBJ1-1, with D possibly being TRBD1 (5 bases). This CDR3 spans 14 amino acids. Trimming removed 1 base at V and 0 bases at J, with 6 bases between. Germline V gene data show CDR1 as KGHSH and CDR2 as LQKENI. The CDR3 DNA sequence: TGTGCCAGCTCACCACTGACAGTGAACACTGAAGCTTTCTTT. It encodes CASSPLTVNTEAFF.

This sequence joins TRBV10-3 and TRBJ2-3; 8 bases match TRBD2. CDR1 and CDR2 (germline): ENHRY, SYGVKD. There are 14 residues in the CDR3. V shed 10 bases, J shed 1 base, and the junction held 7 bases outside the gene matches. The CDR3 loop reads CATGGLAGTDTQYF. In DNA, the CDR3 is TGTGCCACGGGGGGGCTAGCGGGCACAGATACGCAGTATTTT.

This sequence joins TRBV7-9 and TRBJ2-5, with TRBD2 identical over 11 bases. The V gene's germline CDR1 is SEHNR and CDR2 FQNEAQ (reference sequence). The trim removed 2 bases at V and 3 bases at J, leaving 5 bases unmatched. This CDR3 contains 16 residues. This CDR3 is CASSLPLAGGKETQYF. The CDR3 region has the DNA TGTGCCAGCAGCTTACCTCTAGCGGGGGGTAAAGAGACCCAGTACTTC.

V is TRBV25-1 and J is TRBJ1-1; TRBD1 agrees at 9 bases. V gave up 3 bases and J gave up 6 bases; unmatched junction bases: 5. Germline V CDR1 and CDR2: MGHDK, SYGVNS. The CDR3 extends over 14 amino acids. The chain's CDR3 is CASSEGQGLSEAFF. CDR3 coding DNA: TGTGCCAGCAGTGAGGGACAGGGCTTATCTGAAGCTTTCTTT.

The V gene is TRBV2, the J gene TRBJ2-7; D unclear. The CDR3 runs to 15 residues. The V and J ends lost 6 bases and 4 bases respectively, with 19 bases between them. Germline assignment: CDR1 SNHLY and CDR2 FYNNEI. The CDR3 DNA follows: TGTGCCAGCAGAGACACAAGAACGATCCCTTACGAGCAGTACTTC. It is translated as CASRDTRTIPYEQYF.

This sequence joins TRBV12-5 and TRBJ2-7; no reliable D call. V lost 2 bases and J lost 7, with 12 bases in between. CDR3 length equals 13 residues. Per the germline V gene, CDR1 is LGHNT and CDR2 is FRNRAP. CDR3 protein: CASGLLDSDEQYF. For the CDR3, the DNA is TGTGCTAGTGGTTTGCTAGACTCCGATGAGCAGTACTTC. The whole variable domain, filled in from reference TRBV12-5 and TRBJ2-7, reads DARVTQTPRHKVTEMGQEVTMRCQPILGHNTVFWYRQTMMQGLELLAYFRNRAPLDDSGMPKDRFSAEMPDATLATLKIQPSEPRDSAVYFCASGLLDSDEQYFGPGTRLTVT.

V is TRBV18 and J is TRBJ2-7; TRBD1 is a possible D gene (7 bases). The germline gives CDR1 KGHSH, CDR2 LQKENI. Trimming removed 6 bases at V and 3 bases at J, with 21 bases between. The CDR3 is 16 amino acids. The CDR3 DNA sequence: TGTGCCAGCTCCTTCACCTCCCGGGGGACAGACTACGAGCAGTACTTC. Amino acids: CASSFTSRGTDYEQYF.

The V and J genes are TRBV10-2 and TRBJ2-1; a possible D gene is TRBD1 (6 bases). The CDR3 sequence is 15 residues long. Between the trimmed V and J ends, which lost 7 bases and 9 bases, there was a span of 22 bases. CDR1 WSHSY and CDR2 SAAADI come from the germline V gene. CDR3 amino acids: CASNPTTGFGIEQFF. In DNA, the CDR3 is TGCGCCAGCAACCCTACGACAGGTTTTGGCATTGAGCAGTTCTTC.

CDR3 protein: CASSAGLDYEQYF. The CDR3 nucleotides read TGTGCCAGCAGCGCGGGTCTCGACTACGAGCAGTACTTC. The rearrangement links TRBV7-8 to TRBJ2-7, with D maybe TRBD2 (5 bases). V shed 5 bases and J shed 3 bases, with 11 bases lying between them. CDR3 size: 13 residues. Germline V CDR1 and CDR2: SGHVS, FQNEAQ.

V gene TRBV19 combines with J gene TRBJ1-2, with 7 bases aligning to TRBD1. V trimming: 3 bases; J trimming: 1 base; junction bases outside the gene matches: 5. From germline, CDR1 is LNHDA and CDR2 SQIVND (reference sequence). The CDR3 runs 15 residues. The CDR3 sequence is CASSIFRDSNYGYTF. DNA of the CDR3: TGTGCCAGTAGTATCTTCCGGGACAGTAACTATGGCTACACCTTC.

The V and J genes are TRBV5-1 and TRBJ2-5; 10 nucleotides line up with TRBD2. The germline CDR1 and CDR2 sequences are SGHRS and YFSETQ. V dropped 0 bases and J dropped 4; count of bases not matched to a gene: 9. The CDR3 runs to 17 residues. CDR3 nucleotides: TGCGCCAGCAGCTTGGGGGCTAGCGGGAGTTTGATAGAGACCCAGTACTTC. Protein: CASSLGASGSLIETQYF.

This clone appeared a few times. The chain is built from TRBV19 and TRBJ1-2; possible D gene TRBD1, 6 bases. The germline V gene encodes CDR1 LNHDA and CDR2 SQIVND (reference sequence). The CDR3 totals 14 residues. Trimming removed 3 bases at V and 5 bases at J, with 13 bases between. CDR3 sequence: CASSMENRAYGYTF. CDR3 coding DNA: TGTGCCAGTAGTATGGAGAACAGGGCATATGGCTACACCTTC.

The chain's CDR3 is CASSLARTALTGELFF. CDR3 bases: TGCGCCAGCAGCTTGGCCAGGACAGCCTTGACCGGGGAGCTGTTTTTT. The V call is TRBV5-1, the J call TRBJ2-2; D is perhaps TRBD1 (6 bases). Germline lookup yields CDR1 SGHRS and CDR2 YFSETQ. The CDR3 has 16 amino acids. The V and J ends lost 0 bases and 5 bases respectively, with 14 bases between them.